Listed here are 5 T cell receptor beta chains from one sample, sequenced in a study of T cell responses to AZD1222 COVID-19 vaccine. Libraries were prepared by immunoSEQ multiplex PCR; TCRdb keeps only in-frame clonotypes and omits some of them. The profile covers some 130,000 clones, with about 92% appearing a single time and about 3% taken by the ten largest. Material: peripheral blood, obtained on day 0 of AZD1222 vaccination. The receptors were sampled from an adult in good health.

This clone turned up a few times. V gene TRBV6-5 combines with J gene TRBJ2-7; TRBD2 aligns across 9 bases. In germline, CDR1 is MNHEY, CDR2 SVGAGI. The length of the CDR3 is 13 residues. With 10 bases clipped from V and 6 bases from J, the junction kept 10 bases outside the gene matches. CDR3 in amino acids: CANSGTSISEQYF. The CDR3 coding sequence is TGTGCCAACTCCGGGACTAGCATTTCCGAGCAGTACTTC.

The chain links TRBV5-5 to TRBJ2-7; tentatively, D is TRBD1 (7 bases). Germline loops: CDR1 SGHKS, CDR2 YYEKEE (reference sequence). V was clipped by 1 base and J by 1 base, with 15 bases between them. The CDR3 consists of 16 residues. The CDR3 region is CASSLLGPGGSYEQYF. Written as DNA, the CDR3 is TGTGCCAGCAGCTTGCTGGGGCCAGGGGGGTCCTACGAGCAGTACTTC.

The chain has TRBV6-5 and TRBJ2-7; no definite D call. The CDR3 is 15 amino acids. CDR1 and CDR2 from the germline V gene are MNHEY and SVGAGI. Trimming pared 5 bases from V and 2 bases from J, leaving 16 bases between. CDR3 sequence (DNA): TGTGCCAGCAGTACCTCGGGTACCTACACCTACGAGCAGTACTTC. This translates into CASSTSGTYTYEQYF.

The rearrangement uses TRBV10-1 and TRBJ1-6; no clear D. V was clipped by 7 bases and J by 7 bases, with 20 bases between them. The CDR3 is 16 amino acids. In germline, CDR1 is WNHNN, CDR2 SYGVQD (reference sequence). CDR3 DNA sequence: TGCGCCAGCACCCCCACTCCAGGAATCAGCAATTCACCCCTCCACTTT. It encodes CASTPTPGISNSPLHF.

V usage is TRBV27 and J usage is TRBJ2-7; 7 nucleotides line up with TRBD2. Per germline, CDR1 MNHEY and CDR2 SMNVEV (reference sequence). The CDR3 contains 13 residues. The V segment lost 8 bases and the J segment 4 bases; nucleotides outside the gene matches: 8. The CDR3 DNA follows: TGTGCCAGCCGCCCCCCGGGAGGATACGAGCAGTACTTC. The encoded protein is CASRPPGGYEQYF.